A selection of T cell receptor beta chains follows, all from one sample in a study of Siglec-9 on CD8 T cells in melanoma. Measured with immunoSEQ multiplex PCR; TCRdb has only the in-frame clones, and not every one. The table records approximately 35,000 clones, approximately 84% of them present only once. The sequencing sample was made of Siglec-9- CD8+ T cells sorted from blood. All receptors derive from a human donor in good health. CDR3s include the opening cysteine and the closing phenylalanine or tryptophan. A D gene is named only where the DNA matches it firmly. Clone size is given for some rows only: seen once, a few or many times, or a class if the clone is expanded.

j_call	clone_size	d_call	v_call	cdr3_aa	cdr3_nt
TRBJ1-1	few	-	TRBV29-1	CSVEGDTRVTEAFF	TGCAGCGTTGAAGGGGATACTCGAGTCACTGAAGCTTTCTTT
TRBJ2-5	-	-	TRBV13	CASSFSLKETQYF	TGTGCCAGCAGCTTTTCCCTTAAAGAGACCCAGTACTTC
TRBJ2-7	-	-	TRBV6-1	CASSGIQGYEQYF	TGTGCCAGCAGTGGGATACAGGGCTACGAGCAGTACTTC
TRBJ1-5	-	TRBD1	TRBV6-1	CASRARTGMNQPQHF	TGTGCCAGCAGGGCAAGGACAGGGATGAATCAGCCCCAGCATTTT
TRBJ2-7	once	-	TRBV27	CASSLQGSYEQYF	TGTGCCAGCAGTTTACAGGGCTCCTACGAGCAGTACTTC
TRBJ2-2	-	-	TRBV15	CATSPGKSTGELFF	TGTGCCACCAGCCCAGGGAAGTCCACCGGGGAGCTGTTTTTT
TRBJ2-7	-	TRBD1	TRBV6-1	CASSEDSFTGGLGYEQYF	TGTGCCAGCAGTGAAGACTCCTTCACAGGGGGATTGGGCTACGAGCAGTACTTC
TRBJ2-5	-	-	TRBV11-3	CASSSETDPRTQYF	TGTGCCAGCAGCTCGGAGACGGACCCAAGAACCCAGTACTTC
TRBJ2-7	-	TRBD1	TRBV4-1	CASSQTDRGISYEQYF	TGCGCCAGCAGCCAAACCGACAGGGGAATCTCCTACGAGCAGTACTTC
TRBJ2-5	once	TRBD2	TRBV10-1	CASSETSGEETQYF	TGCGCCAGCAGTGAGACTAGCGGGGAAGAGACCCAGTACTTC
TRBJ2-1	-	TRBD2	TRBV13	CASSQGLAEGNEQFF	TGTGCCAGCAGCCAAGGACTAGCGGAAGGGAATGAGCAGTTCTTC
TRBJ2-7	-	-	TRBV6-1	CATTGDSYEQYF	TGTGCCACCACCGGGGACTCCTACGAGCAGTACTTC
TRBJ2-7	-	-	TRBV6-5	CASSGAGGREQYF	TGTGCCAGCAGCGGGGCCGGGGGGCGCGAGCAGTACTTC
TRBJ1-1	-	-	TRBV7-9	CASSSWTENTEAFF	TGTGCCAGCAGCTCGTGGACAGAGAACACTGAAGCTTTCTTT
TRBJ2-5	once	TRBD1	TRBV7-2	CASSLEGTGPPETQYF	TGTGCCAGCAGCTTAGAGGGGACAGGGCCCCCAGAGACCCAGTACTTC
TRBJ2-7	-	TRBD2	TRBV27	CASSLRAGVYEQYF	TGTGCCAGCAGTTTAAGGGCGGGAGTCTACGAGCAGTACTTC
TRBJ2-7	-	-	TRBV2	CASRSLTGPSYEQYF	TGTGCCAGCAGGTCATTGACAGGTCCCTCCTACGAGCAGTACTTC
TRBJ1-2	-	-	TRBV28	CASEPTGRDYGYTF	TGTGCCAGCGAACCGACAGGTCGTGACTATGGCTACACCTTC
TRBJ2-4	-	-	TRBV28	CASSGGGRVTAKNIQYF	TGTGCCAGCAGTGGGGGAGGACGGGTTACAGCCAAAAACATTCAGTACTTC
TRBJ1-1	few	-	TRBV9	CASSGAPGRHTEAFF	TGTGCCAGCAGCGGGGCTCCCGGACGGCACACTGAAGCTTTCTTT
TRBJ1-6	few	-	TRBV2	CASTPYAGPASPLHF	TGTGCCAGCACACCGTATGCCGGACCGGCTTCACCCCTCCACTTT
TRBJ2-2	-	-	TRBV7-9	CASSQPSGAPNTGELFF	TGTGCCAGCAGTCAACCCTCAGGGGCCCCGAACACCGGGGAGCTGTTTTTT
TRBJ1-1	few	-	TRBV2	CASSETGGTEAFF	TGTGCCAGCAGTGAGACTGGGGGCACTGAAGCTTTCTTT
TRBJ1-1	-	-	TRBV29-1	CSTGRANTEAFF	TGCAGTACGGGACGGGCGAACACTGAAGCTTTCTTT
TRBJ2-2	few	-	TRBV6-1	CASQAEGDTGELFF	TGTGCCAGCCAGGCCGAAGGGGACACCGGGGAGCTGTTTTTT
TRBJ1-2	-	-	TRBV19	CASSGGFGGYYGYTF	TGTGCCAGTAGTGGAGGGTTTGGGGGTTACTATGGCTACACCTTC
TRBJ2-7	-	-	TRBV29-1	CSVIPVEGFSYEQYF	TGCAGCGTCATACCCGTGGAGGGATTCTCCTACGAGCAGTACTTC
TRBJ2-5	once	TRBD2	TRBV28	CASSLLGLAKQETQYF	TGTGCCAGCAGTTTATTGGGACTAGCGAAACAAGAGACCCAGTACTTC
TRBJ2-7	-	TRBD2	TRBV27	CASSPGLAGYSYEQYF	TGTGCCAGCAGCCCCGGACTAGCGGGATACTCCTACGAGCAGTACTTC
TRBJ2-1	-	TRBD2	TRBV9	CASSVGAGVAYNEQFF	TGTGCCAGCAGCGTAGGTGCGGGAGTGGCCTACAATGAGCAGTTCTTC
TRBJ2-7	-	-	TRBV6-1	CASSESWAGYYEQYF	TGTGCCAGCAGTGAAAGCTGGGCAGGGTACTACGAGCAGTACTTC
TRBJ1-1	-	TRBD1	TRBV5-1	CASSTKQGANTEAFF	TGCGCCAGCAGCACAAAACAGGGGGCTAACACTGAAGCTTTCTTT
TRBJ2-1	-	TRBD2	TRBV27	CASSISSGTYNEQFF	TGTGCCAGCAGCATTTCTAGCGGGACCTACAATGAGCAGTTCTTC
TRBJ2-1	-	TRBD2	TRBV11-3	CASSSMLAGDYNEQFF	TGTGCCAGCAGCTCCATGCTAGCGGGAGATTACAATGAGCAGTTCTTC